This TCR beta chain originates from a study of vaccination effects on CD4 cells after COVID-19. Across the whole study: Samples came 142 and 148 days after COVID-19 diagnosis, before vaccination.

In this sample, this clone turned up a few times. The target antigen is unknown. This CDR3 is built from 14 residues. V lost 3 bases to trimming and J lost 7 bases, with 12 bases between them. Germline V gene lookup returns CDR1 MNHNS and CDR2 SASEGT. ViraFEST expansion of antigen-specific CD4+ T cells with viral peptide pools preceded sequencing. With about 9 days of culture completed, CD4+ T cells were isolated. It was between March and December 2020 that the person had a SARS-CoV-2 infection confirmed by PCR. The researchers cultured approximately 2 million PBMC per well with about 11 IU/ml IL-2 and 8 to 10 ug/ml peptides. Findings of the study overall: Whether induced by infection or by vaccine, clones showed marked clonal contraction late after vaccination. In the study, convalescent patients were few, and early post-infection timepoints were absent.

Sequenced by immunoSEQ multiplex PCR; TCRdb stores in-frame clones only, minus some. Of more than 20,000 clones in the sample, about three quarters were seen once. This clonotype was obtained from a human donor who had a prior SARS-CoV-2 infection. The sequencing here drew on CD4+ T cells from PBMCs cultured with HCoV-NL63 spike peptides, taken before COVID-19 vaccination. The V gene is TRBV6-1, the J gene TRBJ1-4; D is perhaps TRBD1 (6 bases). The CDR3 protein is CASSDRGGIEKLFF. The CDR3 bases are TGTGCCAGCAGTGACAGGGGAGGAATTGAAAAACTGTTTTTT.